Following are 17 T cell receptor beta chains from one sample sequenced in a study of T cell responses to AZD1222 COVID-19 vaccine (dated by TCRdb to the early 2020s). The sample's time point label is to be understood as: baseline before first vaccination. Receptors were amplified or captured by the immunoSEQ multiplex PCR assay. TCRdb retrieved this table from immuneACCESS and kept in-frame rearrangements only. Not all clones are present; in checked studies, unresolved V genes account for under half, and no reason is known for the remainder. The sample table holds approximately 76,000 clones, of which more than 70% were seen once. The ten largest clones capture 15% to 20% of the sample. Sample: peripheral blood, taken on day 0 of AZD1222 vaccination. The origin of the receptors is an adult in good health.

The rearrangement joins TRBV5-1 to TRBJ2-5; 12 bases fit TRBD2. The CDR3 contains 18 residues. Trimming at V came to 0 bases and at J to 1 base, leaving 7 bases not matched to a gene. Germline CDR1 is SGHRS and CDR2 is YFSETQ. CDR3 sequence reads: CASSLVASGRAGQETQYF. CDR3 nucleotide sequence: TGCGCCAGCAGCTTGGTGGCTAGCGGGAGGGCCGGCCAAGAGACCCAGTACTTC.

This clone was detected only once. The J gene is TRBJ2-7, the V gene TRBV5-1; 9 bases fit TRBD2. The germline V gene has CDR1 SGHRS and CDR2 YFSETQ. J lost 7 bases, V lost 4 bases, and 9 bases had no gene match. The CDR3 length is 14 residues. CDR3 DNA sequence: TGCGCCAGCAGCCCAAATTTAGCGGGAGATGAGCAGTACTTC. Residues: CASSPNLAGDEQYF.

The chain joins TRBV19 to TRBJ1-3, with 7 bases lining up with TRBD1. This CDR3 contains 17 residues. CDR1 is LNHDA and CDR2 is SQIVND in the germline V gene (reference sequence). Losses at the gene ends were 5 bases for V and 4 bases for J; bases not matched to a gene: 14. The CDR3 is CASSLPRDSHPGNTIYF. In DNA, the CDR3 is TGTGCCAGTAGTTTACCCCGGGACAGTCATCCCGGAAACACCATATATTTT.

The rearrangement uses TRBV7-6 and TRBJ1-6, with 7 positions matching TRBD1. CDR3 length: 15 residues. The V gene end was trimmed by 5 bases and the J gene end by 6 bases; junction bases not matched to a gene: 7. Per germline, CDR1 SGHVS and CDR2 FNYEAQ. As DNA, the CDR3 is TGTGCCAGCAGCACAACCGGGACAGCTAATTCACCCCTCCACTTT. Protein product: CASSTTGTANSPLHF.

The genes are TRBV28 and TRBJ2-3; TRBD2 aligns across 11 bases. The CDR3 extends over 15 amino acids. Unmatched junction bases numbered 8, after V lost 6 bases and J lost 6 bases. CDR1 and CDR2 from the germline V gene are MDHEN and SYDVKM. As DNA, the CDR3 is TGTGCCAGCAGCCTAATAGCGGGGGGGCCCGATACGCAGTATTTT. Translating gives CASSLIAGGPDTQYF.

The J gene is TRBJ2-5, the V gene TRBV6-1; a weak D match, TRBD2 (5 bases). This CDR3 comprises 15 residues. Trimming cost V 2 bases and J 2 bases, with 12 bases left between them. From germline, CDR1 is MNHNS and CDR2 SASEGT. Here the CDR3 reads CASSEFLSGQETQYF. The CDR3 nucleotides read TGTGCCAGCAGTGAATTTTTATCGGGACAAGAGACCCAGTACTTC.

Only one count was recorded for this clone. The gene calls are TRBV18 and TRBJ2-5; 13 positions match TRBD2. CDR1 is KGHSH, CDR2 LQKENI, per germline. The V and J ends lost 5 bases and 5 bases, in that order; junction bases with no gene match: 11. The CDR3 is 17 amino acids. This CDR3 reads CASSSIGLAGDGETQYF. CDR3 bases: TGTGCCAGCTCATCAATCGGACTAGCGGGAGATGGGGAGACCCAGTACTTC.

CDR3 in DNA: TGTGCCAGCAGCTTAACCGGGACTAGCGGGGGGGCCCGAGAGACCCAGTACTTC. Translation: CASSLTGTSGGARETQYF. J is TRBJ2-5 and V is TRBV7-9; the match to TRBD2 covers 16 bases. V shed 2 bases and J 4 bases; nucleotides not matched to a gene: 7. The CDR3 has 18 amino acids. Germline assignment: CDR1 SEHNR and CDR2 FQNEAQ (reference sequence).

The rearrangement joins TRBV19 to TRBJ1-1; 7 bases map to TRBD1. The CDR3 sequence is 13 residues long. J was trimmed by 5 bases and V by 6 bases; bases with no gene match: 6. CDR1 and CDR2 (germline): LNHDA, SQIVND (reference sequence). CDR3 bases: TGTGCCAGTAGAACAGGGGAATATACTGAAGCTTTCTTT. Residues: CASRTGEYTEAFF.

The CDR3 loop reads CASSIKGEQYF. DNA of the CDR3: TGTGCCAGTAGTATCAAAGGCGAGCAGTACTTC. The chain combines TRBV19 with TRBJ2-7, with no clear D. The CDR3 runs to 11 residues. The ends were cut back, 3 bases at V and 6 bases at J, with 6 bases in the middle. Germline V CDR1 and CDR2: LNHDA, SQIVND (reference sequence). Looking up the rest from reference TRBV19 and TRBJ2-7 gives the full variable domain: DGGITQSPKYLFRKEGQNVTLSCEQNLNHDAMYWYRQDPGQGLRLIYYSQIVNDFQKGDIAEGYSVSREKKESFPLTVTSAQKNPTAFYLCASSIKGEQYFGPGTRLTVT.

This clone has just a few counts. The J gene is TRBJ2-1, the V gene TRBV9; TRBD2 aligns across 12 bases. The germline V gene encodes CDR1 SGDLS and CDR2 YYNGEE. Trimming removed 5 bases from V and 1 base from J; junction bases left unmatched: 16. This CDR3 contains 20 residues. The CDR3 spells CASRRPPPRTSGTSYNEQFF. DNA for the CDR3: TGTGCCAGCAGGAGACCGCCACCTCGGACTAGCGGGACATCCTACAATGAGCAGTTCTTC.

The chain links TRBV5-1 to TRBJ2-5, with D tentatively TRBD2 (7 bases). V was trimmed by 1 base and J by 5 bases, leaving 15 bases between them. The germline gives CDR1 SGHRS, CDR2 YFSETQ. There are 15 residues in the CDR3. The CDR3 protein is CASSLWRGPSETQYF. The DNA for the CDR3 is TGCGCCAGCAGCTTGTGGCGGGGGCCTTCGGAGACCCAGTACTTC.

This clone showed up just a few times. The chain has TRBV5-6 and TRBJ1-5; D not certain. The length of the CDR3 is 15 residues. Germline loops: CDR1 SGHDT, CDR2 YYEEEE. Trimming removed 0 bases at V and 2 bases at J, with 9 bases between. The CDR3 region is CASSLGGWGNQPQHF. DNA of the CDR3: TGTGCCAGCAGCTTGGGAGGGTGGGGCAATCAGCCCCAGCATTTT.

The rearrangement links TRBV20-1 to TRBJ2-2; D remains ambiguous. The germline V gene has CDR1 DFQATT and CDR2 SNEGSKA (reference sequence). The CDR3 covers 15 residues. Trimming took 3 bases from V and 0 from J, leaving 11 bases between them. The CDR3 DNA reads TGCAGTGCTAGTGTGGGCATATCGAACACCGGGGAGCTGTTTTTT. Its translation is CSASVGISNTGELFF.

The CDR3 DNA follows: TGCGCCAGCAGCGAACCGACAGGATGGAACACTGAAGCTTTCTTT. It codes for CASSEPTGWNTEAFF. The J gene is TRBJ1-1, the V gene TRBV5-1, with D perhaps TRBD1 (6 bases). Per germline, CDR1 SGHRS and CDR2 YFSETQ. The CDR3 contains 15 residues. The germline V and J ends were trimmed by 4 bases and 1 base, with 14 bases remaining between them.

The chain couples TRBV4-1 to TRBJ2-7, with 8 bases identical to TRBD1. V lost 4 bases to trimming and J lost 7 bases; unmatched junction nucleotides: 12. This CDR3 spans 15 amino acids. Germline V gene data show CDR1 as MGHRA and CDR2 as YSYEKL. CDR3 sequence: CASSLLGQGQREQYF. CDR3 nucleotide sequence: TGCGCCAGCAGCCTCCTAGGACAGGGCCAAAGGGAGCAGTACTTC.

The chain has TRBV27 and TRBJ1-5, with 7 bases that match TRBD1. Germline V gene lookup returns CDR1 MNHEY and CDR2 SMNVEV (reference sequence). The CDR3 spans 19 residues. The ends lost 5 bases at V and 3 bases at J; junction bases unmatched: 19. This CDR3 is CASSPSGTDWILANQPQHF. CDR3 nucleotide sequence: TGTGCCAGCAGTCCATCCGGGACAGATTGGATTCTTGCCAATCAGCCCCAGCATTTT.